This T cell receptor beta chain was observed in a study of cytomegalovirus exposure and HLA in healthy donors. Whole-study findings and limits: It was shown in a later analysis that HLA-associated TCR beta chains were more clonally expanded than other, equally common chains. Among the sequence variants, a highly shared cluster was likely an artifact of sequencing.

The PCR contained 60 Vbeta and 13 Jbeta primers. Data came from immunoSEQ multiplex PCR; TCRdb stores just in-frame clones and leaves some out. The table records about 100,000 clones, about three quarters of them present only once. The CDR3 has 15 residues. Germline CDR1 and CDR2: SEHNR and FQNEAQ (reference sequence). V dropped 4 bases and J dropped 10 bases, with 17 bases sitting between them. This clone was seen only a few times. What it binds is not known. Sequenced: PBMCs. This TCR derives from a man aged 50 or older in good health and CMV-seropositive. The V call is TRBV7-9, the J call TRBJ1-6; a weak D match, TRBD1 (5 bases). Here the CDR3 reads CASSSTGRVGSPLHF. CDR3 in DNA: TGTGCCAGCAGCTCTACGGGCAGGGTAGGATCACCCCTCCACTTT.